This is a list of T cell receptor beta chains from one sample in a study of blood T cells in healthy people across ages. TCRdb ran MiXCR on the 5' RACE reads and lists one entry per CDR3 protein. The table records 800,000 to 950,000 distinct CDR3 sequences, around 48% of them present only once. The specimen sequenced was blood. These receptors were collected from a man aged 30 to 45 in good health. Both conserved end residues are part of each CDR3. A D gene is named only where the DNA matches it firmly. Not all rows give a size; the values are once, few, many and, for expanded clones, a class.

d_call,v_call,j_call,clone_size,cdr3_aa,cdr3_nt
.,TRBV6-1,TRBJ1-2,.,CASRTGQWGHGYTF,TGTGCCAGCAGGACTGGACAGTGGGGGCACGGCTACACCTTC
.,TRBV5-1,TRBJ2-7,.,CASSLFDRGTTAYEQYF,TGCGCCAGCAGCTTGTTTGACCGGGGTACGACCGCCTACGAGCAGTACTTC
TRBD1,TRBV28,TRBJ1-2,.,CASRRTGDNYGYTF,TGTGCCAGCAGGAGGACAGGGGACAACTATGGCTACACCTTC
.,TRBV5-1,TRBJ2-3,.,CASSLMLGTDTQYF,TGCGCCAGCAGCTTGATGCTGGGCACAGATACGCAGTATTTT
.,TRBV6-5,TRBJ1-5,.,CASSSRGDNAGGQPQHF,TGTGCCAGCAGTTCGCGGGGGGACAACGCTGGGGGTCAGCCCCAGCATTTT
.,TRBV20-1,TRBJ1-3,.,CSAREEGKPGNTIYF,TGCAGTGCTAGAGAGGAGGGTAAACCTGGAAACACCATATATTTT
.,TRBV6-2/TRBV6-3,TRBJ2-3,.,CASSYQGGTQYF,TGTGCCAGCAGTTACCAGGGGGGCACGCAGTATTTT
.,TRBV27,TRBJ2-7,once,CASSLKTSNPYEQYF,TGTGCCAGCAGTTTAAAAACTAGCAACCCCTACGAGCAGTACTTC
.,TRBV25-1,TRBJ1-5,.,CASSEPGRGDQPQHF,TGTGCCAGCAGTGAACCGGGACGAGGGGATCAGCCCCAGCATTTT
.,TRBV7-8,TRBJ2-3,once,CASSLVSEDTQYF,TGTGCCAGCAGCTTAGTATCCGAGGATACGCAGTATTTT
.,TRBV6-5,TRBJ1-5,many,CASSREGGNQPQHF,TGTGCCAGCAGTCGGGAGGGGGGCAATCAGCCCCAGCATTTT
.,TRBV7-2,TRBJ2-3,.,CASSPSGTQYF,TGTGCCAGCAGCCCCTCGGGTACGCAGTATTTT
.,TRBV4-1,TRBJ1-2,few,CASSQDALNYGYTF,TGCGCCAGCAGCCAAGATGCCCTAAACTATGGCTACACCTTC
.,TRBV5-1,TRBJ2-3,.,CASSLYRGQGKSTDTQYF,TGCGCCAGCAGCCTCTACCGGGGGCAGGGTAAAAGCACAGATACGCAGTATTTT
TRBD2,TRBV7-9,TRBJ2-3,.,CASSTLLAGENTDTQYF,TGTGCCAGCAGCACCCTACTAGCGGGGGAGAACACAGATACGCAGTATTTT
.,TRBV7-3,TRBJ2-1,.,CASSPNRKPQFF,TGTGCCAGCAGTCCTAACCGGAAACCCCAGTTCTTC
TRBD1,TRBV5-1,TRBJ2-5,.,CASSLDGTGGPNEQYF,TGCGCCAGCAGCTTGGATGGGACAGGGGGCCCAAATGAGCAGTACTTC
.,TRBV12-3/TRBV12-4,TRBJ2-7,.,CASSLTVAGGEYEQYF,TGTGCCAGCAGTTTAACGGTGGCAGGGGGGGAATACGAGCAGTACTTC
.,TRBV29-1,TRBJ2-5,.,CSALKETQYF,TGCAGCGCGTTGAAAGAGACCCAGTACTTC
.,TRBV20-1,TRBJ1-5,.,CSAGGGMKANQPQHF,TGCAGTGCTGGGGGGGGAATGAAGGCCAATCAGCCCCAGCATTTT
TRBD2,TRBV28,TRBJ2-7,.,CASTGGDIAYEQYF,TGTGCCAGTACGGGAGGGGACATAGCCTACGAGCAGTACTTC
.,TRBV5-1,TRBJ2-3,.,CASSPPTTGELNTQYF,TGCGCCAGCAGCCCTCCCACTACGGGGGAGCTGAATACGCAGTATTTT
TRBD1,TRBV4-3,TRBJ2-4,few,CASSQQIGQGEAKNIQYF,TGCGCCAGCAGCCAACAAATTGGACAGGGGGAAGCCAAAAACATTCAGTACTTC
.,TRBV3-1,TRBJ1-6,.,CASSPSGQNNSPLHF,TGTGCCAGCAGCCCGAGCGGACAAAATAATTCACCCCTCCACTTT
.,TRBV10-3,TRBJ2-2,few,CAISAHTGELFF,TGTGCCATCAGCGCGCACACCGGGGAGCTGTTTTTT
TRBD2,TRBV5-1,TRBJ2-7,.,CASSNFLAGAEQYF,TGCGCCAGCAGTAACTTCCTAGCGGGGGCTGAGCAGTACTTC
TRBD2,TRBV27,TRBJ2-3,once,CASSMTSGTDTQYF,TGCGCCAGCAGTATGACTAGCGGTACAGATACGCAGTATTTT
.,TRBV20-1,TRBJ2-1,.,CSARRDESYNEQFF,TGCAGTGCCAGGAGGGACGAGTCCTACAATGAGCAGTTCTTC
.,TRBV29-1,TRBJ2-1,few,CSVASVGSDNEQFF,TGCAGCGTGGCATCGGTGGGTTCCGACAATGAGCAGTTCTTC
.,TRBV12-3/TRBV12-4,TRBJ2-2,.,CASRDSGATGELFF,TGTGCCAGCAGGGACAGCGGGGCGACCGGGGAGCTGTTTTTT
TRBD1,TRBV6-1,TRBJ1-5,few,CASLRTGDLKDSNQPQHF,TGTGCCAGCCTCCGGACAGGGGACTTGAAGGATAGCAATCAGCCCCAGCATTTT
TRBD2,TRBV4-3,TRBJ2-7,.,CASSQDTQRGAYYEQYF,TGCGCCAGCAGCCAAGACACCCAGCGGGGGGCGTACTACGAGCAGTACTTC
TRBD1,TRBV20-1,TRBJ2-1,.,CSASESGTGRSNEQFF,TGCAGTGCTAGTGAATCCGGGACAGGGCGCAGCAATGAGCAGTTCTTC
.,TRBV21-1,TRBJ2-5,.,CASSRRTGQETQYF,TGTGCCAGCAGCAGACGGACAGGGCAAGAGACCCAGTACTTC
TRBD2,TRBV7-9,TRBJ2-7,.,CASSTSGGRFYEQYF,TGTGCCAGCAGCACTAGCGGGGGTCGGTTTTACGAGCAGTACTTC
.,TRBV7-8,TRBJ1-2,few,CASSLQESYGYTF,TGTGCCAGCAGCTTACAGGAGTCATATGGCTACACCTTC
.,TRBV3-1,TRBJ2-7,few,CASSQEAFGEQYF,TGTGCCAGCAGCCAAGAGGCTTTTGGCGAGCAGTACTTC
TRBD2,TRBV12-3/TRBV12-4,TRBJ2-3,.,CASKVELAGASDTQYF,TGTGCCAGCAAGGTTGAGCTAGCGGGGGCCTCAGATACGCAGTATTTT
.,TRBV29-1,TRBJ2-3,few,CSVVLTHSTDTQYF,TGCAGCGTTGTTCTGACCCACAGCACAGATACGCAGTATTTT
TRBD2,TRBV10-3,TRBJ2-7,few,CAISESAGAHYEQYF,TGTGCCATCAGTGAGTCAGCGGGGGCACACTACGAGCAGTACTTC
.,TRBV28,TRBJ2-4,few,CASSLPLGQGSIQYF,TGTGCCAGCAGTCTCCCGTTAGGGCAGGGGTCCATTCAGTACTTC
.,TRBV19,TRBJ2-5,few,CASSISAGAPTQYF,TGTGCCAGTAGTATATCAGCAGGAGCCCCGACCCAGTACTTC
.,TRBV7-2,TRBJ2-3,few,CASSAGAPSTDTQYF,TGTGCCAGCAGCGCCGGGGCGCCAAGCACAGATACGCAGTATTTT